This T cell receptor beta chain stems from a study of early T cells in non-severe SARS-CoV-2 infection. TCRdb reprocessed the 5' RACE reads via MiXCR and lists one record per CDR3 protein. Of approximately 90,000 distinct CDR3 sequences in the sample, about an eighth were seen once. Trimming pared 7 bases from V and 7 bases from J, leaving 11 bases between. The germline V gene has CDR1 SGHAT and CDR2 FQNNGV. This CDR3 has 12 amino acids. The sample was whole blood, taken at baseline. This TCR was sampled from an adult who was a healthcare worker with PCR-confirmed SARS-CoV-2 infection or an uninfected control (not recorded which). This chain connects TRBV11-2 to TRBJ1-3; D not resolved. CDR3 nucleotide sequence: TGTGCCAGCACCACGCAGGCGAACACCATATATTTT. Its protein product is CASTTQANTIYF.